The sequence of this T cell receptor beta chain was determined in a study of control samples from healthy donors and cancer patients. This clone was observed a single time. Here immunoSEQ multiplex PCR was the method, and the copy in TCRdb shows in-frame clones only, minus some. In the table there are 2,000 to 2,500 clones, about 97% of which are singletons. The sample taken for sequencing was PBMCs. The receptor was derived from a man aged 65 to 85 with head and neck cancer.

As DNA, the CDR3 is TGTGCCAGTAGTATAGTTCCATCCTCTGGGGCCAACGTCCTGACTTTC. Translation: CASSIVPSSGANVLTF. The chain carries TRBV19 and TRBJ2-6; D gene unclear. V lost 1 base, J lost 0 bases, and 7 bases lay in between. The CDR3 consists of 16 residues. The V gene's germline CDR1 is LNHDA and CDR2 SQIVND (reference sequence).